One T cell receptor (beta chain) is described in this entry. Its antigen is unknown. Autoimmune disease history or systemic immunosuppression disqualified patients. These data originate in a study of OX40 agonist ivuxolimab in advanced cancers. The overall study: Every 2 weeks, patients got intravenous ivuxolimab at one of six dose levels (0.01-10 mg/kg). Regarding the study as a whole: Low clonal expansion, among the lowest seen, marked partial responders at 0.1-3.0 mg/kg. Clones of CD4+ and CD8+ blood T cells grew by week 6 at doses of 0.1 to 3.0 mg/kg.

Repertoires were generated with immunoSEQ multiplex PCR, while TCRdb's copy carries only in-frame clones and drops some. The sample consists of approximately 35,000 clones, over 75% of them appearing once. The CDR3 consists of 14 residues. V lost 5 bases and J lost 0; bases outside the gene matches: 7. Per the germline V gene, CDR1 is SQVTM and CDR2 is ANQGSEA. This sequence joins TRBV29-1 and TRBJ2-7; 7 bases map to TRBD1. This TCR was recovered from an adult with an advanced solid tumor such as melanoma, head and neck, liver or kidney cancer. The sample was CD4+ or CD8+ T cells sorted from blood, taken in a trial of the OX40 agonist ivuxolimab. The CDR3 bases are TGCAGCGTTCTCACGACAGGGAGCTCCTACGAGCAGTACTTC. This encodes CSVLTTGSSYEQYF.